These 15 T cell receptor beta chains were sequenced from one sample in a study of immune characterization of retroperitoneal liposarcoma. From the PCR reads, TCRdb called clonotypes with MiXCR, one entry per CDR3 protein. The sample records around 20,000 distinct CDR3 sequences, approximately 35% being singletons. The sample taken for sequencing was blood. Source of these receptors: a male donor with retroperitoneal liposarcoma.

About this clonotype: Its ends do not fully match the called genes, so a read error is possible. The V gene is TRBV12-3 or TRBV12-4, the J gene TRBJ2-1; TRBD2 matches at 8 bases. There are 16 residues in the CDR3. CDR3 residues: CASSDPTGGRRGTQHF. CDR3 DNA: TGTGCCAGCAGTGACCCGACTGGCGGGAGGCGGGGGACCCAGCACTTC.

This clonotype has just a few counts. The rearrangement links TRBV6-1 to TRBJ2-1; 8 nucleotides match TRBD1. The length of the CDR3 is 17 residues. Germline V lookup: CDR1 MNHNS, CDR2 SASEGT. The J segment lost 4 bases and the V segment lost 3 bases, leaving 11 bases of the junction unmatched. This CDR3 reads CASSDSGRGPSYNEQFF. In DNA, the CDR3 is TGTGCCAGCAGTGATAGTGGCAGGGGGCCTTCTTACAATGAGCAGTTCTTC.

This clonotype has more than one count but fewer than ten. The rearrangement links TRBV5-3 to TRBJ2-3; no definite D call. TRBV5-3 is an ORF, and what it does is uncertain. V lost 8 bases and J 7 bases, leaving 20 bases between the germline ends. The CDR3 contains 14 residues. This CDR3 reads CASIPLSSANTQYF. CDR3 bases: TGTGCCAGCATCCCATTAAGTTCCGCGAATACGCAGTATTTT.

Within the sample, this clonotype is medium-sized. The rearrangement joins TRBV7-6 to TRBJ2-6, with D perhaps matching TRBD1 (5 bases). Trimming shortened V by 0 bases and J by 8 bases, and 14 bases separated the two germline ends. The CDR3 consists of 16 residues. Germline lookup yields CDR1 SGHVS and CDR2 FNYEAQ. Here the CDR3 reads CASSLAAGQLTNVLTF. The CDR3, as DNA: TGTGCCAGCAGCTTAGCGGCAGGGCAGTTGACCAACGTCCTGACTTTC.

This chain connects TRBV7-2 to TRBJ2-7; maybe TRBD2 (6 bases). Germline V gene lookup returns CDR1 SGHTA and CDR2 FQGNSA. CDR3 length: 16 amino acids. V lost 1 base to trimming and J lost 10 bases, with 23 bases between them. Written as DNA, the CDR3 is TGTGCCAGCAGCTTAGATGCCACCACCTCGGGGGAGCCCCAGTACTTC. Translated, it gives CASSLDATTSGEPQYF.

CDR3 coding DNA: TGTGCCAGCAGTGAATGGACAGGGAGTGAAGCTTTCTTT. Protein: CASSEWTGSEAFF. The chain uses TRBV6-1 and TRBJ1-1; 8 bases align to TRBD1. This CDR3 comprises 13 residues. The V segment lost 2 bases and the J segment 7 bases; nucleotides outside the gene matches: 3. Germline V gene lookup returns CDR1 MNHNS and CDR2 SASEGT.

The chain employs TRBV24-1 and TRBJ2-1; TRBD2 matches at 12 bases. The germline V gene encodes CDR1 KGHDR and CDR2 SFDVKD. The CDR3 totals 17 residues. J lost 13 bases, V lost 3 bases, and 15 bases had no gene match. DNA for the CDR3: TGTGCCACCAGTGATCCCGGACTAGCGGGGATACAAGAGACCCAGTTCTTC. It yields the protein CATSDPGLAGIQETQFF.

The rearrangement joins TRBV27 to TRBJ2-7; D is perhaps TRBD1 (6 bases). The CDR3 covers 16 residues. CDR1 is MNHEY, CDR2 SMNVEV, per germline (reference sequence). Trimming pared 6 bases from V and 2 bases from J, leaving 20 bases between. The DNA for the CDR3 is TGTGCCAGCAGCCCTAGGACAGCGATAAATGCCTACGAGCAGTACTTC. The encoded protein is CASSPRTAINAYEQYF.

This clonotype was picked up a small number of times. Written as DNA, the CDR3 is TGTGCCAGCAGCTTTTTACGCTACGAGCAGTTCTTC. Protein: CASSFLRYEQFF. The rearrangement joins TRBV11-3 to TRBJ2-1, with D hard to call. V lost 3 bases to trimming and J lost 10 bases, with 10 bases between them. Per germline, CDR1 SGHNT and CDR2 YENEEA. The CDR3 consists of 12 residues.

This clonotype was counted between two and nine times. The germline gene is not matched at one end of the junction; a read error may be the cause. The V and J genes are TRBV7-6 and TRBJ2-4; weak D call: TRBD1 (5 bases). The CDR3 is 13 amino acids. Germline loops: CDR1 SGHVS, CDR2 FNYEAQ. CDR3 sequence (DNA): TGTGCTAGCAGCTCCGACAGATACAATGAGCAGTACTTC. The encoded protein is CASSSDRYNEQYF.

The chain employs TRBV6-1 and TRBJ1-5, with 7 bases fitting TRBD1. Germline V gene data show CDR1 as MNHNS and CDR2 as SASEGT. V dropped 2 bases and J dropped 2; count of bases not matched to a gene: 6. The CDR3 is 16 amino acids. This CDR3 is CASSEREGAGNQPQHF. The DNA for the CDR3 is TGTGCCAGCAGTGAACGGGAGGGGGCGGGCAATCAGCCCCAGCATTTT.

This clonotype was picked up a small number of times. V gene TRBV19 combines with J gene TRBJ2-1; D might be TRBD2 (5 bases). The V end was cut by 5 bases, the J end by 5 bases, with 10 bases between. The germline CDR1 and CDR2 sequences are LNHDA and SQIVND (reference sequence). The CDR3 covers 13 residues. CDR3 in amino acids: CASSRHGDNEQFF. The CDR3 DNA sequence: TGTGCCAGTAGTCGGCACGGGGACAATGAGCAGTTCTTC. The variable domain in full, with the rest retrieved from reference TRBV19 and TRBJ2-1, is DGGITQSPKYLFRKEGQNVTLSCEQNLNHDAMYWYRQDPGQGLRLIYYSQIVNDFQKGDIAEGYSVSREKKESFPLTVTSAQKNPTAFYLCASSRHGDNEQFFGPGTRLTVL.

The chain carries TRBV6-1 and TRBJ2-7; either TRBD1 or TRBD2 may fit D (5 bases each). The J call may be mistaken, given a closer DNA end match to TRBJ2-5. This CDR3 is built from 13 residues. The V gene's germline CDR1 is MNHNS and CDR2 SASEGT. The CDR3: CASAWTGRETQYF. In DNA form, the CDR3 reads TGTGCCAGCGCCTGGACGGGACGAGAGACCCAGTACTTC.

About this clonotype: The junction shows a germline mismatch at one end, possibly a read error. The rearrangement uses TRBV6-1 and TRBJ2-1, with 9 bases lining up with TRBD1. The CDR3 has 14 amino acids. The germline V gene encodes CDR1 MNHNS and CDR2 SASEGT. The CDR3, as DNA: TGTGCCAGCAGAGAAGACAGGGGGGGGTACGAGCAGTTCTTC. The encoded protein is CASREDRGGYEQFF.

The V gene is TRBV12-3 or TRBV12-4, the J gene TRBJ2-5; no clear D gene. The CDR3 covers 9 residues. V was shortened by 4 bases and J by 12 bases, with 6 bases between the two germline ends. The CDR3 DNA reads as TGTGCCAGCAGTTCGACGGAGTACTTC. It yields the protein CASSSTEYF.